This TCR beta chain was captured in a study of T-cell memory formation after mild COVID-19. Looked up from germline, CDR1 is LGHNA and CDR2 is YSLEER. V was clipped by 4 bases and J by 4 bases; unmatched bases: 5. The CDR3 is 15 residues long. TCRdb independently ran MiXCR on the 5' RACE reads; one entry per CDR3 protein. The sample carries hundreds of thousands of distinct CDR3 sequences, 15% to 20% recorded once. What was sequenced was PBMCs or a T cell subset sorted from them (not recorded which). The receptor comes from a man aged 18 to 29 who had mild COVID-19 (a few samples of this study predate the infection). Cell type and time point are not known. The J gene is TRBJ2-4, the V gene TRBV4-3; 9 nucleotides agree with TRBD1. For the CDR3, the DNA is TGCGCCAGCAGCCCGGATGGACAGGGGAAAAACATTCAGTACTTC. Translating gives CASSPDGQGKNIQYF.